These 12 T cell receptor beta chains came from one sample sequenced in a study of blood T cell repertoires in COVID-19. Here immunoSEQ multiplex PCR was the method, and the copy in TCRdb shows in-frame clones only, minus some. Of 35,000 to 45,000 clones listed, about 87% were seen once; the top ten hold roughly 7.1%. Material: peripheral blood. The receptor source for this set is a human donor in a cohort sampled during active COVID-19.

This chain joins TRBV18 and TRBJ1-1, with D possibly matching TRBD1 (6 bases). Deletions cut 6 bases from V and 8 bases from J, with 19 bases between. Germline V CDR1 and CDR2: KGHSH, LQKENI. CDR3 length equals 14 residues. CDR3 sequence reads: CASSKDRTLTEAFF. The CDR3 nucleotides read TGTGCCAGCTCGAAGGACAGAACGCTTACAGAAGCTTTCTTT. Based on the CDR3 plus reference TRBV18 and TRBJ1-1, the full variable domain is NAGVMQNPRHLVRRRGQEARLRCSPMKGHSHVYWYRQLPEEGLKFMVYLQKENIIDESGMPKERFSAEFPKEGPSILRIQQVVRGDSAAYFCASSKDRTLTEAFFGQGTRLTVV.

This chain joins TRBV18 and TRBJ2-7; D is unclear. The CDR3 consists of 13 residues. Germline assignment: CDR1 KGHSH and CDR2 LQKENI. Trimming pared 1 base from V and 2 bases from J, leaving 6 bases between. This chain's CDR3 is CASSPQQAYEQYF. CDR3 nucleotides: TGTGCCAGCTCACCACAGCAGGCCTACGAGCAGTACTTC.

V is TRBV5-8 and J is TRBJ1-2; TRBD1 is a possible D gene (6 bases). This CDR3 is built from 14 residues. Trimming removed 4 bases at V and 4 bases at J, with 14 bases between. CDR1 SGHTS and CDR2 YDEGEE come from the germline V gene. The CDR3 is CASSKPQGPYGYTF. The DNA for the CDR3 is TGTGCCAGCAGCAAACCACAGGGCCCCTATGGCTACACCTTC.

The gene calls are TRBV5-1 and TRBJ2-7, with D possibly matching TRBD2 (5 bases). Germline V lookup: CDR1 SGHRS, CDR2 YFSETQ. The CDR3 runs to 15 residues. V dropped 0 bases and J dropped 3 bases, with 13 bases sitting between them. The chain's CDR3 is CASSLVRGSNYEQYF. CDR3 nucleotide sequence: TGCGCCAGCAGCTTGGTGAGAGGGTCCAACTACGAGCAGTACTTC.

The V and J genes are TRBV6-5 and TRBJ1-1; 9 nucleotides line up with TRBD1. Germline V gene sequence: CDR1 MNHEY, CDR2 SVGAGI. CDR3 length equals 14 residues. J was trimmed by 8 bases and V by 2 bases; bases with no gene match: 6. This CDR3 reads CASSYVQGAGEAFF. CDR3 coding DNA: TGTGCCAGCAGTTACGTACAGGGGGCTGGGGAAGCTTTCTTT.

The table lists this clone with a count of one. The chain joins TRBV19 to TRBJ1-4; no firm D call. The V gene lost 3 bases and the J gene lost 5 bases, with 13 bases spanning the gap. Germline values: CDR1 LNHDA, CDR2 SQIVND (reference sequence). This CDR3 has 15 residues. CDR3 coding DNA: TGTGCCAGTAGTATCCGGATTGGCGGAAATGAAAAACTGTTTTTT. Translated, it gives CASSIRIGGNEKLFF.

The gene calls are TRBV7-9 and TRBJ2-5, with 10 bases that match TRBD1. In germline, CDR1 is SEHNR, CDR2 FQNEAQ (reference sequence). Trimming removed 5 bases from V and 5 bases from J; junction bases left unmatched: 8. CDR3 length equals 15 residues. The CDR3: CASSARQGAWETQYF. CDR3 nucleotide sequence: TGTGCCAGCAGCGCGCGACAGGGGGCCTGGGAGACCCAGTACTTC.

This chain uses TRBV12-5 with TRBJ2-5; 8 bases match TRBD2. This CDR3 is built from 15 residues. V shed 7 bases and J 7 bases; nucleotides not matched to a gene: 14. Germline CDR1 and CDR2: LGHNT and FRNRAP. CDR3 amino acids: CASARAGGARLTQYF. Written as DNA, the CDR3 is TGTGCTAGTGCCAGGGCGGGGGGCGCTCGGTTGACCCAGTACTTC.

A single count supports this clone. This CDR3 is CASSQIRQGSNSYNEQFF. In nucleotides, the CDR3 is TGTGCCAGCTCACAGATACGACAGGGATCCAACTCCTACAATGAGCAGTTCTTC. This sequence joins TRBV18 and TRBJ2-1; 7 bases agree with TRBD1. CDR1 and CDR2 (germline): KGHSH, LQKENI. Unmatched junction bases numbered 12, after V lost 4 bases and J lost 0 bases. The CDR3 has 18 residues.

J is TRBJ2-5 and V is TRBV10-1; D is perhaps TRBD1 (6 bases). Germline V gene data show CDR1 as WNHNN and CDR2 as SYGVQD (reference sequence). This CDR3 is 15 amino acids long. V dropped 2 bases and J dropped 0 bases, with 10 bases sitting between them. CDR3 residues: CASSEGTGYQETQYF. The CDR3 DNA reads TGCGCCAGCAGTGAGGGTACAGGGTACCAAGAGACCCAGTACTTC.

The rearrangement joins TRBV6-5 to TRBJ2-5; unclear D gene. This CDR3 has 12 residues. The V end lost 6 bases, the J end lost 4 bases, and 9 bases lay between the germline ends. The germline V gene encodes CDR1 MNHEY and CDR2 SVGAGI. In DNA, the CDR3 is TGTGCCAGCAGAGCCGGCGGAGAGACCCAGTACTTC. This sequence encodes CASRAGGETQYF.

V and J are TRBV19 and TRBJ2-2; TRBD2 matches 16 bases. CDR3 length equals 16 residues. Germline CDR1 LNHDA, CDR2 SQIVND (reference sequence). V lost 4 bases and J lost 7; bases outside the gene matches: 3. CDR3 DNA: TGTGCCAGTAGTACGGGACTAGCGGGGGGGTTCGGGGAGCTGTTTTTT. Its translation: CASSTGLAGGFGELFF. Supplemented by reference TRBV19 and TRBJ2-2, the full variable domain reads DGGITQSPKYLFRKEGQNVTLSCEQNLNHDAMYWYRQDPGQGLRLIYYSQIVNDFQKGDIAEGYSVSREKKESFPLTVTSAQKNPTAFYLCASSTGLAGGFGELFFGEGSRLTVL.